The entry that follows covers one TCR beta chain sequence. Its antigen remains undetermined. TCRdb shows the sequencer as Illumina HiSeq 2000. 5'RACE template switching, by which a universal primer site and unique molecular identifiers were added, was used to make TCR beta cDNA libraries. Synthesis of cDNA was primed from the TCR beta constant segment and was followed by two consecutive PCR amplification steps. The study's processing was this. MIGEC was used to demultiplex reads and group reads by UMI, and MiTCR was used to assemble and quantify clonotypes. Only TCR cDNA sequences supported by at least two reads were kept to exclude erroneous sequences. The tcR package was used for downstream repertoire analysis, and clonotypes were matched between fractions using CDR3 nucleotide sequence together with V segment. VDJmatch was used to annotate antigen specificity against VDJdb, with one amino acid substitution allowed in CDR3. Once TCRdb had reprocessed the reads, it stored one entry per CDR3 protein sequence and supplied no DNA. What appears here as the V and J calls and clone size reflects TCRdb's work, not the paper's. The sample's table covers some 500,000 distinct CDR3 sequences. The top ten hold approximately 1.4% of the sample.

This record comes from a study of T cells expressing NK-cell markers (dated by TCRdb to 2020 to 2022). For the study in its entirety: About eight donors provided sorted CD3+CD56+NKG2C+, CD3+CD56+NKG2C- and CD3+CD56-NKG2C+ T-cell subsets, whose TCR beta-chain repertoires were profiled. Among the eight sequenced donors, seven were HCMV-seropositive and one was HCMV-seronegative. The study sequenced eight donors, all healthy volunteers chosen at random: three men and five women. The libraries were sequenced on Illumina HiSeq 2000/2500, MiSeq or NextSeq, producing 2 x 150 bp reads. The investigation overall reported the following: Whether the expanded NKG2C-expressing T cell clones were specific for HCMV antigens remained unclear. Those dominant clonotypes were again the most abundant among CD3+CD56-NKG2C+ cells in several donors, at roughly 28.3-65%. In over 5 donors, the dominant CD3+CD56+NKG2C+ clonotypes were among the top 10 CD8+ clonotypes and accounted for roughly 1.0-8% of CD8+ T cells.

The CDR3 sequence holds 17 residues, the cysteine and phenylalanine included. DNA is not on record. A commercial ELISA kit detecting HCMV-specific IgG in serum was used to determine HCMV serostatus. Peripheral blood mononuclear cells were isolated from blood by Ficoll density gradient centrifugation. This TCR was sampled from a woman between 50 and 59 years old in good health. Donor details come from another sample of the same person, matched by shared clones. The chain is assembled from TRBV12-3 or TRBV12-4 and TRBJ2-1; there is no DNA to check the TCRdb D call of TRBD2. The sequencing sample was made of blood T cells: a sorted CD56 or NKG2C T cell subset, CD4+ or CD8+ T cells, or bulk PBMC T cells (not recorded which). The CDR3 region: CASSLKGMAGFYNEQFF.